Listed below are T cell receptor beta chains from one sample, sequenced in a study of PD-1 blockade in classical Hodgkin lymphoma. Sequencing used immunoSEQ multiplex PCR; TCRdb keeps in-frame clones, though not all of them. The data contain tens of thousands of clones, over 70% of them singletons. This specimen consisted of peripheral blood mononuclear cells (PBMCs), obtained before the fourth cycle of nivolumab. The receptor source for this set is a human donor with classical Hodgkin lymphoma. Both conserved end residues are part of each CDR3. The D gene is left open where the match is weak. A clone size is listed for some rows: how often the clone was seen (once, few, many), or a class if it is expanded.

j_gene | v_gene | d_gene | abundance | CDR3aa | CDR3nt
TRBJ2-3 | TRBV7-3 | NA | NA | CASSLVAGTDTQYF | TGTGCCAGCAGCTTGGTTGCCGGCACAGATACGCAGTATTTT
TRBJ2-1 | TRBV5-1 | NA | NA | CASEGGRLNNEQFF | TGCGCCAGCGAAGGAGGGAGACTAAACAATGAGCAGTTCTTC
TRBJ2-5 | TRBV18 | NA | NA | CASSPASYQETQYF | TGTGCCAGCTCACCCGCCTCGTACCAAGAGACCCAGTACTTC
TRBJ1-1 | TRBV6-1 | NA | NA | CASSEASAYTEAFF | TGTGCCAGCAGTGAAGCGTCGGCATACACTGAAGCTTTCTTT
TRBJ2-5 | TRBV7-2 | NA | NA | CASSLIRETQYF | TGTGCCAGCAGCTTAATCCGGGAGACCCAGTACTTC
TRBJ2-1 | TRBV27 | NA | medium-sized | CASSLSGLELDEQFF | TGTGCCAGCAGTTTGTCCGGACTCGAATTGGATGAGCAGTTCTTC
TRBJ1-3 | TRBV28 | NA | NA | CASSPDNRSGNTIYF | TGTGCCAGCAGTCCTGACAACCGTTCTGGAAACACCATATATTTT
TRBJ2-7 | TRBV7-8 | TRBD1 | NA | CATEAGTGPYEQYF | TGTGCCACAGAGGCCGGGACAGGGCCCTACGAGCAGTACTTC
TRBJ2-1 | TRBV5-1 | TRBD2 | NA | CASSGTSGSSYNEQFF | TGCGCCAGCAGCGGGACTAGCGGGAGCTCCTACAATGAGCAGTTCTTC
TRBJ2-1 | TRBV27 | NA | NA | CASSLFFGPNEQFF | TGTGCCAGCAGTTTATTTTTCGGACCGAATGAGCAGTTCTTC
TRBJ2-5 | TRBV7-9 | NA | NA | CASSIKETQYF | TGTGCCAGCAGCATAAAAGAGACCCAGTACTTC
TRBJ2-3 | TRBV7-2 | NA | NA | CASSLSNQIGQTQYF | TGTGCCAGCAGCTTATCCAACCAAATAGGGCAGACGCAGTATTTT
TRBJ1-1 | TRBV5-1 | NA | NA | CASSLDRGEAFF | TGCGCCAGCAGCTTGGACAGAGGTGAAGCTTTCTTT
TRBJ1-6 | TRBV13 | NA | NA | CASSLRVGDNSPLHF | TGTGCCAGCAGCCTCAGGGTGGGCGATAATTCACCCCTCCACTTT
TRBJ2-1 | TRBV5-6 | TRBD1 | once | CASSLYDRGAYNEQFF | TGTGCCAGCAGCTTATACGACAGGGGGGCCTACAATGAGCAGTTCTTC
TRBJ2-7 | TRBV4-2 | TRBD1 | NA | CASSPGQGAAEQYF | TGTGCCAGCAGCCCGGGACAGGGGGCTGCCGAGCAGTACTTC
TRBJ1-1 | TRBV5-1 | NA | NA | CASSPQDTLNTEAFF | TGCGCCAGCAGCCCTCAGGACACCTTGAACACTGAAGCTTTCTTT
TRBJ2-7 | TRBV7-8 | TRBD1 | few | CASSLTGASYEQYF | TGTGCCAGCAGCTTAACAGGGGCGTCCTACGAGCAGTACTTC
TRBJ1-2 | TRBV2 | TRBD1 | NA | CAGNPSGGNYGYTF | TGTGCCGGAAACCCGTCAGGGGGCAACTATGGCTACACCTTC
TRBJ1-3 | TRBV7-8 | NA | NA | CASSYGHSGNTIYF | TGTGCCAGCAGCTATGGACATTCTGGAAACACCATATATTTT
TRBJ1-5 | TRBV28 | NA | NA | CASSQGTTSNQPQHF | TGTGCCAGCAGCCAAGGGACAACCAGCAATCAGCCCCAGCATTTT
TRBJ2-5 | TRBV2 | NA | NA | CASSGTGGPGETQYF | TGTGCCAGCAGTGGGACCGGGGGGCCGGGAGAGACCCAGTACTTC
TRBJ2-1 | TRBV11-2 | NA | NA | CASSPLGEQFF | TGTGCCAGCAGCCCCTTGGGGGAGCAGTTCTTC
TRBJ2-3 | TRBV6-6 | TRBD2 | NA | CASTLRPSGGSDTQYF | TGTGCCAGCACCTTACGCCCTAGCGGGGGATCAGATACGCAGTATTTT
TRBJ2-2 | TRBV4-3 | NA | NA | CASSQDLYSHTGELFF | TGCGCCAGCAGCCAAGATTTGTACTCCCACACCGGGGAGCTGTTTTTT
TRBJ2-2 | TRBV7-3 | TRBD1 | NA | CASSTTGAADTGELFF | TGTGCCAGCAGCACAACAGGGGCCGCGGACACCGGGGAGCTGTTTTTT
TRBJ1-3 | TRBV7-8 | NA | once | CASSLSSLMFSTIYF | TGTGCCAGCAGCCTCAGTAGTCTGATGTTTTCGACCATATATTTT
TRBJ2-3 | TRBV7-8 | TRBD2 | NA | CASSPRTSGRTTDTQYF | TGTGCCAGCAGCCCGAGGACTAGCGGGAGGACCACAGATACGCAGTATTTT
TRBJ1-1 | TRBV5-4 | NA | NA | CASTRNTEAFF | TGTGCCAGCACCCGAAACACCGAAGCTTTCTTT
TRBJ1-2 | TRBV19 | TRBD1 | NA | CASSIPAGTGNGYTF | TGTGCCAGTAGTATACCAGCCGGGACAGGGAACGGCTACACCTTC
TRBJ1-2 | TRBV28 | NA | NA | CASSPSEAGGYTF | TGTGCCAGCAGTCCCTCGGAAGCCGGTGGCTACACCTTC
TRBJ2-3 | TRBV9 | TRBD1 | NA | CASSAQGATSTDTQYF | TGTGCCAGCAGCGCACAGGGGGCAACTAGCACAGATACGCAGTATTTT
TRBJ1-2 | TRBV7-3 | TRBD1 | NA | CASSDVDRRYTF | TGTGCCAGCAGCGACGTGGACAGGCGCTACACCTTC
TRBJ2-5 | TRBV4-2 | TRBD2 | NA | CASSQDYRRGGRETQYF | TGTGCCAGCAGCCAAGATTATCGGCGGGGGGGCCGGGAGACCCAGTACTTC
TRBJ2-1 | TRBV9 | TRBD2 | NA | CASSLGTSAHSTYNEQFF | TGTGCCAGCAGCCTCGGGACTAGCGCCCACTCTACCTACAATGAGCAGTTCTTC
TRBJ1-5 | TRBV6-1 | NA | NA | CASSEKLYSNQPQHF | TGTGCCAGCAGTGAGAAGCTATATAGCAATCAGCCCCAGCATTTT
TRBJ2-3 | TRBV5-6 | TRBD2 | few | CASSLVASGGLDTQYF | TGTGCCAGCAGCTTGGTCGCTAGCGGGGGGTTGGATACGCAGTATTTT
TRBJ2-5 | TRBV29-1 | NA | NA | CSVVRGPQETQYF | TGCAGCGTTGTGAGGGGACCCCAAGAGACCCAGTACTTC
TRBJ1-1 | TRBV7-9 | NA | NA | CASSSWFGSNTEAFF | TGTGCCAGCAGCTCATGGTTCGGGAGTAACACTGAAGCTTTCTTT
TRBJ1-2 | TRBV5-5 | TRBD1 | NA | CASSFDRGFYGYTF | TGTGCCAGCAGCTTTGACAGGGGGTTTTATGGCTACACCTTC
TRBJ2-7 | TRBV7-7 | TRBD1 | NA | CASSLGQGLYEQYF | TGTGCCAGCAGCTTAGGACAGGGCTTATACGAGCAGTACTTC
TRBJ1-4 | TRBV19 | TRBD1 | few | CASNTGTGIEKLFF | TGTGCCAGTAATACCGGGACAGGGATTGAAAAACTGTTTTTT
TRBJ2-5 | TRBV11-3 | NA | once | CASSLGGSETQYF | TGTGCCAGCAGCTTAGGGGGGAGTGAGACCCAGTACTTC
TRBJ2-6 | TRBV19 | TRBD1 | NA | CASSMDRGNGWGSPGANVLTF | TGTGCCAGTAGTATGGACAGGGGGAACGGGTGGGGCTCACCTGGGGCCAACGTCCTGACTTTC
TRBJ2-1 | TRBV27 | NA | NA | CASHPGRGSRDEQFF | TGTGCCAGCCACCCCGGCCGGGGAAGTAGGGATGAGCAGTTCTTC
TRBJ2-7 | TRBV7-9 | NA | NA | CASSRNMGRYEQYF | TGTGCCAGCAGCCGTAATATGGGCCGGTACGAGCAGTACTTC
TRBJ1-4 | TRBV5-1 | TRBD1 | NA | CASSAPGQLNEKLFF | TGCGCCAGCAGCGCACCGGGACAGCTGAATGAAAAACTGTTTTTT
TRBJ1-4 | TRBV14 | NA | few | CASSEGNSEKLFF | TGTGCCAGCTCGGAGGGGAATAGTGAAAAACTGTTTTTT
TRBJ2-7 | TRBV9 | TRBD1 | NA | CASSRTGLSYEQYF | TGTGCCAGCAGCAGGACAGGGCTCTCCTACGAGCAGTACTTC
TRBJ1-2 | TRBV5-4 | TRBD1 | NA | CASSPTGGDIYGYTF | TGTGCCAGCAGCCCAACAGGGGGCGATATCTATGGCTACACCTTC
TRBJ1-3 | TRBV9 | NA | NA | CASSVVDSRYSGNTIYF | TGTGCCAGCAGCGTAGTTGACAGCCGGTACTCTGGAAACACCATATATTTT
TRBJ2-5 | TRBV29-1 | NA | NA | CSVPEIGETQYF | TGCAGCGTGCCTGAGATCGGGGAGACCCAGTACTTC
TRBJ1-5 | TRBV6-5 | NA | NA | CATRSNQPQHF | TGTGCCACCAGAAGCAATCAGCCCCAGCATTTT
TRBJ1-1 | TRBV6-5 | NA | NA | CASSYSRRDTEAFF | TGTGCCAGCAGTTACTCGAGAAGGGACACTGAAGCTTTCTTT
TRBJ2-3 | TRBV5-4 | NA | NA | CASSLSTDTQYF | TGTGCCAGCAGCTTGAGCACAGATACGCAGTATTTT
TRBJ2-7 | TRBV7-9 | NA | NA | CASSLFADSDEQYF | TGTGCCAGCAGCTTATTTGCGGACTCGGACGAGCAGTACTTC